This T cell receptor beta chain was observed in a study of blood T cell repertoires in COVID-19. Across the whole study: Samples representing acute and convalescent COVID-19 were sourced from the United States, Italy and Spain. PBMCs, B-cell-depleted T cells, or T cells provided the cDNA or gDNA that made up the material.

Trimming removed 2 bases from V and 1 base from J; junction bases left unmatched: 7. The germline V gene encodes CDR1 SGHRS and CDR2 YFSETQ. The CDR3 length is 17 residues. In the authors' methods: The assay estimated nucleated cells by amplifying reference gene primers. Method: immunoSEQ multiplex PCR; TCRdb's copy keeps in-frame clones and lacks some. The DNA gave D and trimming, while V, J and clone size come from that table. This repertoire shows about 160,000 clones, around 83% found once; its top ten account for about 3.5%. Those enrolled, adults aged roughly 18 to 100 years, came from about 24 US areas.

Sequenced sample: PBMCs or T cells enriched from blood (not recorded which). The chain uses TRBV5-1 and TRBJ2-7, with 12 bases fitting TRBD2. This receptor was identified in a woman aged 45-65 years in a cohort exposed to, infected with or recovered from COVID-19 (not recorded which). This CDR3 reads CASSFGLAGGQSYEQYF. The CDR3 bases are TGCGCCAGCAGCTTCGGGCTAGCGGGAGGGCAGTCCTACGAGCAGTACTTC.